This paragraph covers one TCR beta chain sequence. As yet, its antigen is unknown. This specimen belongs to a study of T cell repertoires in cytomegalovirus infection. Study-wide background: Epitope selection comprised recently identified HLA-C-restricted CMV epitopes and well-studied HLA-B-restricted CMV epitopes. In public TCR beta signatures, there were indications of both CMV infection and matching HLA type.

General study points: Identification of carriers of CMV plus the relevant HLA was achieved through cumulative public TCR beta family frequency. The study found HLA-C-restricted CMV-specific TCR beta clonotypes dominating the ex vivo response.

From the reads, TCRdb called clonotypes with MiXCR, one entry per CDR3 protein. This sample has 700,000 to 900,000 distinct CDR3 sequences; about 28% occur once, and the top ten carry 13%. Trimming took 9 bases from V and 7 from J, leaving 13 bases between them. CDR1 and CDR2 from the germline V gene are MNHEY and SMNVEV (reference sequence). This CDR3 is 12 amino acids long. J is TRBJ1-5 and V is TRBV27; D not certain. This TCR derives from a human donor in good health (CMV status not recorded). Some clones in this sample may be carry-over from other donors' samples. Source: cultured CD8+ T cells from PBMCs, taken from culture after CMV antigen stimulation. CDR3 loop: CARRERGQPQHF. The CDR3 DNA reads TGTGCCAGACGCGAACGCGGGCAGCCCCAGCATTTT.